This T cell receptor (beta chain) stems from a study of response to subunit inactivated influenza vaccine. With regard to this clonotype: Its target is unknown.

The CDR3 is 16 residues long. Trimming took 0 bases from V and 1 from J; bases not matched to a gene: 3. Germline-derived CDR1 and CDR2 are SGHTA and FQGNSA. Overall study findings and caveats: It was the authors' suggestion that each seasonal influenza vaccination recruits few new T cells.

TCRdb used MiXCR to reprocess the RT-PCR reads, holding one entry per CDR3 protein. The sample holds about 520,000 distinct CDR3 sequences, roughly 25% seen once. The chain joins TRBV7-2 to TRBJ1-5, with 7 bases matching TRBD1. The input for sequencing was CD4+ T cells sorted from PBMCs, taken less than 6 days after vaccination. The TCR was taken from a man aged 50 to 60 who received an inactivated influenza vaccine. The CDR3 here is CASSLAGGGSNQPQHF. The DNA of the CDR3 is TGTGCCAGCAGCTTAGCAGGGGGCGGGAGCAATCAGCCCCAGCATTTT.